These T cell receptor beta chains were read from a single sample in a study of T cells after yellow fever vaccination. Each CDR3 protein gets one entry after TCRdb re-called the 5' RACE reads with MiXCR. This table holds some 400,000 distinct CDR3 sequences, approximately 19% found once. Sequenced here: PBMCs, sampled before the yellow fever booster vaccination. Every receptor here comes from a man aged 18 to 30 who received the YFV17D yellow fever vaccine. CDR3s include the opening cysteine and the closing phenylalanine or tryptophan. The D gene is left open where the match is weak. Only some rows state a clone size, as once, few, many or a class for expanded clones.

clone size | J gene | V gene | D gene | CDR3 DNA | CDR3 protein
few | TRBJ2-5 | TRBV7-6 | NA | TGTGCCAGCAGCTTACCGGGGGTCGAGACCCAGTACTTC | CASSLPGVETQYF
NA | TRBJ2-3 | TRBV5-1 | NA | TGCGCCAGCAGCTTCGAGAGACAGGTCCCGACCACAGATACGCAGTATTTT | CASSFERQVPTTDTQYF
NA | TRBJ2-2 | TRBV24-1 | NA | TGTGCCACCAGTGCCCGAGGAGGGCAGGGGAGGAACACCGGGGAGCTGTTTTTT | CATSARGGQGRNTGELFF
NA | TRBJ1-1 | TRBV29-1 | NA | TGCAGCGTTGCAGACACCCAGAACACTGAAGCTTTCTTT | CSVADTQNTEAFF
few | TRBJ2-7 | TRBV7-9 | TRBD2 | TGTGCCAGCACAAGTACAGCGGGGTCCTCCGAGCAGTACTTC | CASTSTAGSSEQYF
NA | TRBJ2-7 | TRBV9 | NA | TGTGCCAGCAGCGTAGGCACAGTAATCAGGGACGAGCAGTACTTC | CASSVGTVIRDEQYF
NA | TRBJ2-5 | TRBV6-5 | TRBD1 | TGTGCCAGCAGTGGATGGGACAGGGGAGGAGAGACCCAGTACTTC | CASSGWDRGGETQYF
NA | TRBJ2-5 | TRBV7-9 | NA | TGTGCCAGCAGCTTCGGGACACGAAAAGAGACCCAGTACTTC | CASSFGTRKETQYF
NA | TRBJ2-5 | TRBV7-2 | TRBD1 | TGTGCCAGCAGCCATAGAGACAGACAGGGGACCCAGTACTTC | CASSHRDRQGTQYF
few | TRBJ2-5 | TRBV7-9 | NA | TGTGCCAGCAGCTTAATTCTCGGCGGGGCCCAAGAGACCCAGTACTTC | CASSLILGGAQETQYF
NA | TRBJ2-3 | TRBV5-1 | TRBD1 | TGCGCCAGCAGCTTGGGAGACAGGGGGGCCACAGATACGCAGTATTTT | CASSLGDRGATDTQYF
NA | TRBJ2-3 | TRBV12-3/TRBV12-4 | TRBD2 | TGTGCCAGCAGGCAGCGGGGGGGGAGAGATACGCAGTATTTT | CASRQRGGRDTQYF
NA | TRBJ2-3 | TRBV9 | TRBD2 | TGTGCCAGCAGCGCGACTAGCGGGGACACAGATACGCAGTATTTT | CASSATSGDTDTQYF
NA | TRBJ1-2 | TRBV21-1 | NA | TGTGCCAGCAGCAAAGACTGGGGGGATCTTCGGGGCTACACCTTC | CASSKDWGDLRGYTF
NA | TRBJ1-1 | TRBV5-1 | NA | TGCGCCAGCAGCTTTATCGGGGCCACTGAAGCTTTCTTT | CASSFIGATEAFF
few | TRBJ1-3 | TRBV29-1 | NA | TGCAGCGTTGGGGGCTCTGGAAACACCATATATTTT | CSVGGSGNTIYF
many | TRBJ2-5 | TRBV11-2 | NA | TGTGCCAGCAGCTTAGCGGTCAGGGGATTAGAAGAGACCCAGTACTTC | CASSLAVRGLEETQYF
few | TRBJ2-5 | TRBV6-5 | NA | TGTGCCAGCAGTTACTCAAAGGGGGGGCCGGGGGAGACCCAGTACTTC | CASSYSKGGPGETQYF
NA | TRBJ2-5 | TRBV7-9 | NA | TGTGCCAGCAGCTTAAGGCCTGCTAGCCAAGAGACCCAGTACTTC | CASSLRPASQETQYF
few | TRBJ2-2 | TRBV4-2 | NA | TGTGCCAGCAGCCAATCCCCAGGGTCGGGCACCGGGGAGCTGTTTTTT | CASSQSPGSGTGELFF
NA | TRBJ2-6 | TRBV4-3 | TRBD1 | TGCGCCAGCAGCCAAGGGACAGGGAGCTCTGGGGCCAACGTCCTGACTTTC | CASSQGTGSSGANVLTF
few | TRBJ1-2 | TRBV5-1 | TRBD1 | TGCGCCAGCAGGGACAGGGACTATGGCTACACCTTC | CASRDRDYGYTF
few | TRBJ2-3 | TRBV20-1 | TRBD2 | TGCAGTGCTAGAGATAGCGGGGAATCCACAGATACGCAGTATTTT | CSARDSGESTDTQYF
NA | TRBJ1-4 | TRBV7-8 | TRBD1 | TGTGCCAGCAGCTTAGTGGTGACAGGGGGGACTAATGAAAAACTGTTTTTT | CASSLVVTGGTNEKLFF
NA | TRBJ2-5 | TRBV12-3/TRBV12-4 | NA | TGTGCCAGCAGTTTGCTGGCAGAAGAGACCCAGTACTTC | CASSLLAEETQYF
NA | TRBJ2-7 | TRBV4-2 | NA | TGTGCCAGCAGCCAAGATAAGGCCCTCGAGCAGTACTTC | CASSQDKALEQYF
few | TRBJ1-2 | TRBV4-1 | NA | TGCGCCAGCAGGCACTACAGGGAGGCCACCTTC | CASRHYREATF
NA | TRBJ1-5 | TRBV2 | TRBD1 | TGTGCCAGCAGCGGGGACAGGGGAAACAATCAGCCCCAGCATTTT | CASSGDRGNNQPQHF
few | TRBJ1-6 | TRBV12-3/TRBV12-4 | NA | TGTGCCAGCAGTTTCCGACAGGCGACGGAATCACCCCTCCACTTT | CASSFRQATESPLHF